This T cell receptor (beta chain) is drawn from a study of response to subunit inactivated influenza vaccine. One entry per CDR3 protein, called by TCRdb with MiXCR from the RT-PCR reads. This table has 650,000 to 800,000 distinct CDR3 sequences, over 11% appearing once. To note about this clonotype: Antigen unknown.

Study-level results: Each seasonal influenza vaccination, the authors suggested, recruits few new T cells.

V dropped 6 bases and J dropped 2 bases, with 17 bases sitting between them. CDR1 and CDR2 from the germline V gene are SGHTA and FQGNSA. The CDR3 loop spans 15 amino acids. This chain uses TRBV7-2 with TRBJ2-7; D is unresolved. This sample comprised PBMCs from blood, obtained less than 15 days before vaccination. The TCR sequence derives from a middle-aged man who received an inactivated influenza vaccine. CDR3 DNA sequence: TGTGCCAGCAGTTCGACTGGCGGCTCTACCTACGAGCAGTACTTC. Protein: CASSSTGGSTYEQYF.